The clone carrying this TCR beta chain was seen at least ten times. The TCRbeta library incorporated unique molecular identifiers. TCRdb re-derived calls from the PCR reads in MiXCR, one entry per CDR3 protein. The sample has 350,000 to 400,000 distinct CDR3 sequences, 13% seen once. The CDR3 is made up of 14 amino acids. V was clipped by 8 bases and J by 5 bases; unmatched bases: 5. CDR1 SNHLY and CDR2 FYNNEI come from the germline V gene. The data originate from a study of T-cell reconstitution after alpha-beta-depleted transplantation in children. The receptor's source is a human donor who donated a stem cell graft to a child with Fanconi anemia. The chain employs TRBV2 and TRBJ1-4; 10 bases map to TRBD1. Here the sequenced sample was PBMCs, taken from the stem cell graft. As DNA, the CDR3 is TGTGCCAGCTGTCGGGACAGGGGAAATGAAAAACTGTTTTTT. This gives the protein CASCRDRGNEKLFF.